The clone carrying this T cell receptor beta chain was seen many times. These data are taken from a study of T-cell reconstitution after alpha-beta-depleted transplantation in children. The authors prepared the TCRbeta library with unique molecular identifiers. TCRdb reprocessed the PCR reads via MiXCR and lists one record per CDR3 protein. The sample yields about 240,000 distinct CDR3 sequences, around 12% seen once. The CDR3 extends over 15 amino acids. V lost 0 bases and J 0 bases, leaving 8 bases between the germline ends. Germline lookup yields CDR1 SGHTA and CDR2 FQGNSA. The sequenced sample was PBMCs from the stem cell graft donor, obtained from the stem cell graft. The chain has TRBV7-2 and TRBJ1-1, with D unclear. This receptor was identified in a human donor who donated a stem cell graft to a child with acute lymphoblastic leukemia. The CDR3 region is CASSLAGRMNTEAFF. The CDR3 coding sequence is TGTGCCAGCAGCTTAGCTGGACGCATGAACACTGAAGCTTTCTTT.